Below are 17 T cell receptor beta chains sequenced from a single sample in a study of T cell responses to AZD1222 COVID-19 vaccine. Sequencing used immunoSEQ multiplex PCR; TCRdb keeps in-frame clones, though not all of them. Counted here are more than 100,000 clones, approximately 93% occurring once; the ten biggest clones make up 5% to 6.5%. The sequences come from peripheral blood, collected on day 0 of AZD1222 vaccination. The receptors here all came from an adult in good health.

The gene calls are TRBV5-4 and TRBJ2-7, with D tentatively TRBD1 or TRBD2 (5 bases each). Trimming took off 4 bases at V and 3 bases at J, with 14 bases between the two ends. The CDR3 runs to 14 residues. CDR1 SGHNT and CDR2 YYREEE come from the germline V gene (reference sequence). The CDR3 nucleotides read TGTGCCAGCAGCCTGTGGGACCAACACTACGAGCAGTACTTC. It specifies CASSLWDQHYEQYF.

The chain employs TRBV11-2 and TRBJ1-2; D might be TRBD1 (5 bases). The CDR3 extends over 15 amino acids. Germline CDR1 SGHAT, CDR2 FQNNGV. V was trimmed by 2 bases and J by 7 bases, leaving 17 bases between them. The DNA of the CDR3 is TGTGCCAGCAGCTTAACCGGAGGGGATGGAAGTGGCTACACCTTC. This codes for CASSLTGGDGSGYTF. Filled out from reference TRBV11-2 and TRBJ1-2, the complete variable domain reads EAGVAQSPRYKIIEKRQSVAFWCNPISGHATLYWYQQILGQGPKLLIQFQNNGVVDDSQLPKDRFSAERLKGVDSTLKIQPAKLEDSAVYLCASSLTGGDGSGYTFGSGTRLTVV.

The chain uses TRBV5-4 and TRBJ2-7; 9 bases agree with TRBD1. After removal of 4 bases from V and 1 base from J, the junction contained 6 bases not matched to a gene. The germline V gene encodes CDR1 SGHNT and CDR2 YYREEE (reference sequence). This CDR3 contains 15 residues. The CDR3 loop reads CASSSTGTGSYEQYF. CDR3 nucleotides: TGTGCCAGCAGCAGCACCGGGACAGGGTCCTACGAGCAGTACTTC.

The chain uses TRBV10-3 and TRBJ1-5; D remains unclear. Trimming pared 3 bases from V and 0 bases from J, leaving 9 bases between. The CDR3 is made up of 15 amino acids. Germline loops: CDR1 ENHRY, CDR2 SYGVKD. This CDR3 is CAISESRGSNQPQHF. The CDR3 DNA sequence: TGTGCCATCAGTGAATCGCGGGGTAGCAATCAGCCCCAGCATTTT.

The chain combines TRBV28 with TRBJ1-6, with TRBD1 as a possible D gene (5 bases). The CDR3 length is 14 residues. Per germline, CDR1 MDHEN and CDR2 SYDVKM. Trimming took off 2 bases at V and 10 bases at J, with 12 bases between the two ends. CDR3 amino acids: CASSLGQGSSPLHF. The CDR3 DNA follows: TGTGCCAGCAGTTTAGGGCAGGGCAGCTCACCCCTCCACTTT.

This chain connects TRBV2 to TRBJ1-4; weak D call: TRBD1 (6 bases). Germline V lookup: CDR1 SNHLY, CDR2 FYNNEI. The V end was cut by 3 bases, the J end by 6 bases, with 11 bases between. The CDR3 sequence is 14 residues long. For the CDR3, the DNA is TGTGCCAGCAGTGAGGGGGCCTTGGATGAAAAACTGTTTTTT. Residues: CASSEGALDEKLFF.

CDR3 sequence (DNA): TGTGCCACCAGTGACCCATCCGGGGCTGGGGACGAGCAGTACTTC. It codes for CATSDPSGAGDEQYF. This chain links TRBV24-1 with TRBJ2-7; either TRBD1 or TRBD2 may fit D (5 bases each). V dropped 4 bases and J dropped 5 bases, with 17 bases sitting between them. The germline V gene has CDR1 KGHDR and CDR2 SFDVKD. This CDR3 has 15 amino acids.

This rearrangement joins TRBV12-3 or TRBV12-4 to TRBJ2-1, with D possibly matching TRBD2 (5 bases). Trimming took 3 bases from V and 10 from J, leaving 7 bases between them. The CDR3 spans 11 residues. Written as DNA, the CDR3 is TGTGCCAGCAGTTTTCGCGGGGAGCAGTTCTTC. Translated, it gives CASSFRGEQFF.

The V gene is TRBV11-2, the J gene TRBJ1-2; a possible D gene is TRBD1 (5 bases). The CDR3 loop spans 14 amino acids. Trimming left V 5 bases short and J 8 bases short, with 18 bases between. Germline assignment: CDR1 SGHAT and CDR2 FQNNGV. This CDR3 reads CASSPGLGGNGYTF. The CDR3 nucleotides are TGTGCCAGCAGCCCAGGGTTGGGTGGGAACGGCTACACCTTC.

The chain links TRBV5-6 to TRBJ2-7; perhaps TRBD2 as D (6 bases). Trimming removed 3 bases from V and 0 bases from J, with 13 bases in between. This CDR3 contains 15 residues. Germline-derived CDR1 and CDR2 are SGHDT and YYEEEE. CDR3: CASSSGGAGSYEQYF. The CDR3 DNA reads as TGTGCCAGCAGCTCGGGCGGGGCTGGCTCCTACGAGCAGTACTTC. The variable domain in full, completed from reference TRBV5-6 and TRBJ2-7, reads DAGVTQSPTHLIKTRGQQVTLRCSPKSGHDTVSWYQQALGQGPQFIFQYYEEEERQRGNFPDRFSGHQFPNYSSELNVNALLLGDSALYLCASSSGGAGSYEQYFGPGTRLTVT.

The gene calls are TRBV28 and TRBJ2-2; 9 bases fit TRBD1. V shed 5 bases, J shed 1 base, and the junction held 5 bases outside the gene matches. CDR3 length: 16 amino acids. CDR1 is MDHEN and CDR2 is SYDVKM in the germline V gene. CDR3 DNA: TGTGCCAGCAGTCGCCCGGGACAGGGGAACACCGGGGAGCTGTTTTTT. Its protein product is CASSRPGQGNTGELFF.

V gene TRBV19 combines with J gene TRBJ2-1; 7 bases are a match to TRBD2. The CDR3 covers 16 residues. J gave up 6 bases and V 2 bases, and 10 bases lay outside the gene matches. CDR1 is LNHDA and CDR2 is SQIVND in the germline V gene (reference sequence). CDR3 coding DNA: TGTGCCAGTAGTATATTGCTAGCGGACTTCTCCAATGAGCAGTTCTTC. It yields the protein CASSILLADFSNEQFF.

V usage is TRBV4-1 and J usage is TRBJ1-1; D is perhaps TRBD1 (6 bases). The CDR3 has 14 amino acids. Trimming pared 4 bases from V and 7 bases from J, leaving 16 bases between. Per the germline V gene, CDR1 is MGHRA and CDR2 is YSYEKL. CDR3 coding DNA: TGCGCCAGCAGCCTCGGAGGGACACGGCGTGAAGCTTTCTTT. Residues: CASSLGGTRREAFF.

V usage is TRBV7-8 and J usage is TRBJ1-1; D is unclear. Trimming removed 2 bases from V and 11 bases from J, with 15 bases in between. The CDR3 consists of 13 residues. Germline values: CDR1 SGHVS, CDR2 FQNEAQ. DNA for the CDR3: TGTGCCAGCAGCTTACGACCGCTCAGTGGGGCTTTCTTT. The encoded protein is CASSLRPLSGAFF.

The rearrangement links TRBV25-1 to TRBJ2-2; TRBD2 might be the D (6 bases). The germline CDR1 and CDR2 sequences are MGHDK and SYGVNS. V lost 3 bases and J lost 5, with 19 bases in between. The CDR3 is 17 residues long. The CDR3 loop reads CASSETPGGGGTGELFF. In DNA form, the CDR3 reads TGTGCCAGCAGTGAGACCCCCGGTGGCGGAGGGACCGGGGAGCTGTTTTTT.

This clone was seen only a few times. The chain joins TRBV3-1 (or the pseudogene TRBV3-2) to TRBJ2-2; D uncertain. CDR3 size: 14 residues. Trimming shortened V by 0 bases and J by 6 bases, and 8 bases separated the two germline ends. CDR1 and CDR2 from the germline V gene are LGHDT and YNNKEL (reference sequence). As DNA, the CDR3 is TGTGCCAGCAGCCAAGATGGCGTCGCCGGGGAGCTGTTTTTT. It codes for CASSQDGVAGELFF.

The rearrangement links TRBV5-1 to TRBJ2-7; 10 bases align to TRBD1. The V and J ends lost 2 bases and 6 bases, in that order; junction bases with no gene match: 5. The CDR3 loop spans 14 amino acids. In germline, CDR1 is SGHRS, CDR2 YFSETQ. The CDR3 nucleotides read TGCGCCAGCAGCTTAGGGACAGGGGTCGCCGAGCAGTACTTC. Protein product: CASSLGTGVAEQYF.